This TCR beta chain was captured by sequencing in a study of cytomegalovirus exposure and HLA in healthy donors. Findings and caveats of the study: The authors considered a cluster of highly shared sequence variants likely to be a sequencing artifact. In a later analysis, a missense DCLRE1C variant was linked to TCR beta V- and J-gene trimming. Investigators reported approximately 170 TCR beta chains as tied to cytomegalovirus. Reported performance of the classifier showed diagnosis of cytomegalovirus status with high specificity and sensitivity.

Worth noting for this clone: Antigen specificity is unknown.

Germline loops: CDR1 LGHNT, CDR2 FRNRAP. The CDR3 totals 17 residues. The V and J ends lost 6 bases and 8 bases, in that order; junction bases with no gene match: 10. The PCR used 60 Vbeta and 13 Jbeta primers. Profiling relied on immunoSEQ multiplex PCR, and the TCRdb table lists in-frame clones only, not all of them. This repertoire shows some 96,000 clones, 75% to 80% found once; its top ten account for less than 10%. This TCR derives from a female donor in good health and CMV-seronegative. The rearrangement uses TRBV12-5 and TRBJ2-1, with TRBD2 matching 16 bases. Sequenced: PBMCs. For the CDR3, the DNA is TGTGCTAGTGGCGGGACTAGCGGGGGGGCAAGTCGGTATGAGCAGTTCTTC. Protein sequence: CASGGTSGGASRYEQFF.